Reported below is one T cell receptor (beta chain). Using immunoSEQ multiplex PCR, the repertoire was profiled, and TCRdb retains in-frame clones only, with some absent. The data contain approximately 68,000 clones, nearly 90% of them singletons. The data derive from a study of blood T cell repertoires in COVID-19. The germline V gene encodes CDR1 MNHEY and CDR2 SVGAGI. V lost 6 bases to trimming and J lost 5 bases; unmatched junction nucleotides: 10. The CDR3 length is 15 residues. Sequencing was performed on peripheral blood. V gene TRBV6-5 combines with J gene TRBJ1-1; the match to TRBD1 covers 9 bases. The origin of this receptor is an older man with active or convalescent COVID-19. The CDR3 DNA follows: TGTGCCAGCAGGAGCGTGGGGACAGGGAGGACTGAAGCTTTCTTT. It yields the protein CASRSVGTGRTEAFF.